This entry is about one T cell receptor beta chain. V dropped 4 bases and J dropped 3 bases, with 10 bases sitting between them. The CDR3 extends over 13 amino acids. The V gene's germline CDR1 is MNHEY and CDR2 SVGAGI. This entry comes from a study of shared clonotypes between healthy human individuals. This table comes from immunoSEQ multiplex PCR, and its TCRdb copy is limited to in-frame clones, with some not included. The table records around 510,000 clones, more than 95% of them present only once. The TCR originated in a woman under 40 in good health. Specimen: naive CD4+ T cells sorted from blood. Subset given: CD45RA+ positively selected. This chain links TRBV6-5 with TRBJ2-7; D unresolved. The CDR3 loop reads CASSLALIYEQYF. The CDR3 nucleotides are TGTGCCAGCAGTTTAGCCCTCATCTACGAGCAGTACTTC.